This TCR beta chain emerged from a study of CD4 T cells in relation to SARS-CoV-2 and coronaviruses. Details on this clone: What it recognizes is unknown.

Sequenced by immunoSEQ multiplex PCR; TCRdb stores in-frame clones only, minus some. The sample has approximately 27,000 clones; 75% are singletons. Before the COVID-19 pandemic, during about 2010-2018, CD4+ T cells were taken from unexposed donors. After about 10 days of culture, CD4+ T cells were isolated. Germline V lookup: CDR1 MRHNA, CDR2 SNTAGT. Unmatched junction bases numbered 2, after V lost 2 bases and J lost 1 base. The CDR3 runs 15 residues. The origin of this receptor is a human donor in good health. The sequencing sample was made of CD4+ T cells from PBMCs, cultured in vitro. The chain uses TRBV6-4 and TRBJ1-3, with TRBD1 matching over 7 bases. The CDR3 spells CASSDRGQSGNTIYF. In DNA form, the CDR3 reads TGTGCCAGCAGTGACAGGGGGCAATCTGGAAACACCATATATTTT.